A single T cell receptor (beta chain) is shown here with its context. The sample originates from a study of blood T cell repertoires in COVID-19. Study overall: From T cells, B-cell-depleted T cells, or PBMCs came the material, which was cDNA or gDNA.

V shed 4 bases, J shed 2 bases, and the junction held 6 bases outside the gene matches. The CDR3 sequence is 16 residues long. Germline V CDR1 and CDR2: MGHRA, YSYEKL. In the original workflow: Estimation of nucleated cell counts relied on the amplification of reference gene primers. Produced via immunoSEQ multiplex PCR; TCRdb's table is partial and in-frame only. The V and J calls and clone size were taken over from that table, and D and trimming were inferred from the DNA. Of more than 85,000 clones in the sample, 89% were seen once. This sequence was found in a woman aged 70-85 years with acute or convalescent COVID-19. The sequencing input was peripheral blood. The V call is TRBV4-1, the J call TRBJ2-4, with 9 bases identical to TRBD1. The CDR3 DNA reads TGCGCCAGCAGCCCTCCCGGGACAGGGACCAAAAACATTCAGTACTTC. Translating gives CASSPPGTGTKNIQYF.